Presented here are 30 T cell receptor beta chains from one specimen sequenced in a study of regulatory T cells in long-lasting Graves disease. Sequencing libraries for TCR beta were prepared with iRepertoire HTBI primers and Arm-PCR of CDR3 regions. TCRdb independently ran MiXCR on the multiplex PCR reads; one entry per CDR3 protein. The table includes 510,000 or so distinct CDR3 sequences, around 13% detected once. This sample's time point: newly diagnosed GD, antithyroid drugs for less than 3 months. The TCR library used RNA extracted from PBMCs. This sample also belongs to another study, concerning T cells in Graves' hyperthyroidism and ophthalmopathy.

Sample: peripheral blood mononuclear cells (PBMCs), taken at new diagnosis, from a patient treated with antithyroid drugs. The receptors here all came from a woman in her thirties with Graves disease.

This clonotype was counted only a few times. The gene calls are TRBV5-1 and TRBJ2-5; D is unclear. The CDR3 sequence is 14 residues long. Germline V gene lookup returns CDR1 SGHRS and CDR2 YFSETQ. The ends were cut back, 2 bases at V and 2 bases at J, with 10 bases in the middle. CDR3 nucleotide sequence: TGCGCCAGCAGCTTCACACCACTACAAGAGACCCAGTACTTC. This codes for CASSFTPLQETQYF.

The chain recombines TRBV4-1 with TRBJ1-1; D is possibly TRBD1 (6 bases). The CDR3 contains 16 residues. The V and J ends lost 4 bases and 4 bases respectively, with 19 bases between them. Germline-derived CDR1 and CDR2 are MGHRA and YSYEKL. In DNA form, the CDR3 reads TGCGCCAGCAGCCTTACCCCCCGGGGGGCTGGCACTGAAGCTTTCTTT. It encodes CASSLTPRGAGTEAFF.

This clonotype has a count of ten or more. This sequence joins TRBV7-9 and TRBJ2-3, with 7 bases aligning to TRBD1. Germline CDR1 and CDR2: SEHNR and FQNEAQ (reference sequence). V lost 5 bases to trimming and J lost 2 bases; unmatched junction nucleotides: 7. This CDR3 has 15 amino acids. CDR3 sequence (DNA): TGTGCCAGCAGCCCTCGGACAGGCATCACAGATACGCAGTATTTT. Protein: CASSPRTGITDTQYF.

This clonotype was found a few times. This sequence joins TRBV7-2 and TRBJ1-3, with D unclear. The CDR3 loop spans 14 amino acids. CDR1 and CDR2 from the germline V gene are SGHTA and FQGNSA. With 5 bases removed from V and 0 bases from J, the gap between germline ends came to 8 bases. CDR3 bases: TGTGCCAGCAGCGTTCGGCACTCTGGAAACACCATATATTTT. This gives the protein CASSVRHSGNTIYF.

The V and J genes are TRBV30 and TRBJ2-1, with no clear D. The CDR3 length is 13 residues. The germline V gene has CDR1 GTSNPN and CDR2 SVGIG (reference sequence). The V gene lost 1 base and the J gene lost 9 bases, with 13 bases spanning the gap. The CDR3 sequence: CAWSEQNLGEQFF. The CDR3 DNA follows: TGTGCCTGGAGTGAACAAAATCTTGGTGAGCAGTTCTTC.

This clonotype was seen ten or more times. The chain combines TRBV19 with TRBJ2-1; 10 nucleotides align to TRBD2. This CDR3 has 16 residues. With V trimmed by 1 base and J by 6 bases, 6 bases remained unmatched. Germline V lookup: CDR1 LNHDA, CDR2 SQIVND (reference sequence). CDR3 loop: CASSIVPSGRINEQFF. Written as DNA, the CDR3 is TGTGCCAGTAGTATAGTGCCTAGCGGGAGAATCAATGAGCAGTTCTTC.

The V gene is TRBV7-2, the J gene TRBJ1-6, with 10 bases fitting TRBD1. Losses at the gene ends were 5 bases for V and 9 bases for J; bases not matched to a gene: 10. From germline, CDR1 is SGHTA and CDR2 FQGNSA. The CDR3 sequence is 16 residues long. The CDR3 here is CASSRIGQGGRSPLHF. In nucleotides, the CDR3 is TGTGCCAGCAGCCGCATTGGACAGGGGGGTCGTTCACCCCTCCACTTT.

The table lists this clonotype with many counts. The J gene is TRBJ2-3, the V gene TRBV12-3 or TRBV12-4; 7 nucleotides match TRBD1. V lost 2 bases to trimming and J lost 1 base; unmatched junction nucleotides: 12. The CDR3 covers 18 residues. The CDR3 sequence is CASSLPFPRDSRTDTQYF. CDR3 bases: TGTGCCAGCAGTTTACCCTTTCCCCGGGACAGCCGCACAGATACGCAGTATTTT.

Only a few counts were recorded for this clonotype. The V call is TRBV28, the J call TRBJ1-5; D unclear. Germline CDR1 reads MDHEN; CDR2 reads SYDVKM. The CDR3 length is 13 residues. V was shortened by 6 bases and J by 8 bases, with 14 bases between the two germline ends. CDR3 DNA sequence: TGTGCCAGCAGGTGGCAGCTAAGAGAGCCCCAGCATTTT. Protein product: CASRWQLREPQHF.

This clonotype was recorded many times. The rearrangement links TRBV20-1 to TRBJ2-5; TRBD2 aligns across 11 bases. The CDR3 sequence is 14 residues long. The germline V gene encodes CDR1 DFQATT and CDR2 SNEGSKA (reference sequence). CDR3 sequence: CSDRLAGIWETQYF. For the CDR3, the DNA is TGCAGCGACCGACTAGCGGGAATTTGGGAGACCCAGTACTTC.

This sequence joins TRBV6-5 and TRBJ2-7, with TRBD2 matching over 9 bases. The better agreement between TRBJ2-5 and the DNA end casts doubt on the J call. Germline CDR1 reads MNHEY; CDR2 reads SVGAGI. The CDR3 extends over 17 amino acids. The CDR3 sequence is CASSYRLAGSGLETQYF. The CDR3 DNA follows: TGTGCCAGCAGTTACCGTCTAGCGGGATCAGGGTTGGAGACCCAGTACTTC.

In its sample, this clonotype was seen many times. In DNA form, the CDR3 reads TGTGCCAGCAGTTTTACGGCCGCGAGGCGAAACACTGAAGCTTTCTTT. Protein sequence: CASSFTAARRNTEAFF. V and J are TRBV27 and TRBJ1-1; D uncertain. Trimming cost V 3 bases and J 2 bases, with 16 bases left between them. The CDR3 is made up of 16 amino acids. Germline CDR1 is MNHEY and CDR2 is SMNVEV (reference sequence).

This clonotype was seen ten or more times. The V and J genes are TRBV6-1 and TRBJ2-7; tentatively, D is TRBD1 or TRBD2 (5 bases each). Per the germline V gene, CDR1 is MNHNS and CDR2 is SASEGT. CDR3 size: 14 residues. V lost 3 bases, J lost 4 bases, and 13 bases lay in between. CDR3: CASSDTAGSYEQYF. CDR3 DNA sequence: TGTGCCAGCAGTGACACGGCAGGGAGTTACGAGCAGTACTTC.

This rearrangement joins TRBV6-1 to TRBJ1-2, with D maybe TRBD1 (5 bases). V was pared by 3 bases and J by 2 bases, with 13 bases between. This CDR3 contains 15 residues. Germline V lookup: CDR1 MNHNS, CDR2 SASEGT. CDR3 DNA: TGTGCCAGCAGTGATCCTAGGGACTCCAACTATGGCTACACCTTC. This codes for CASSDPRDSNYGYTF.

The V gene is TRBV7-8, the J gene TRBJ2-2, with D maybe TRBD1 (6 bases). V shed 1 base and J shed 1 base, with 13 bases lying between them. This CDR3 has 17 amino acids. Germline CDR1 and CDR2: SGHVS and FQNEAQ. The CDR3 reads CASSLGPGTWNTGELFF. The CDR3 coding sequence is TGTGCCAGCAGCTTAGGTCCCGGGACATGGAACACCGGGGAGCTGTTTTTT. Variable domain in full (rest from reference TRBV7-8 and TRBJ2-2): GAGVSQSPRYKVAKRGQDVALRCDPISGHVSLFWYQQALGQGPEFLTYFQNEAQLDKSGLPSDRFFAERPEGSVSTLKIQRTQQEDSAVYLCASSLGPGTWNTGELFFGEGSRLTVL.

V gene TRBV5-5 combines with J gene TRBJ2-1; TRBD2 agrees at 16 bases. V gave up 0 bases and J gave up 4 bases; unmatched junction bases: 10. The length of the CDR3 is 20 residues. Germline CDR1 SGHKS, CDR2 YYEKEE (reference sequence). CDR3 sequence (DNA): TGTGCCAGCAGCTTGGTTTCCGGGACTAGCGGGAGGGCCGGGTACAATGAGCAGTTCTTC. Residues: CASSLVSGTSGRAGYNEQFF.

This clonotype was detected ten times or more. The genes are TRBV28 and TRBJ1-5; unclear D gene. CDR3 length: 14 amino acids. Germline assignment: CDR1 MDHEN and CDR2 SYDVKM. The germline V and J ends were trimmed by 3 bases and 6 bases, with 12 bases remaining between them. CDR3 nucleotides: TGTGCCAGCAGTTTCCCCTTTTCCGCTCAGCCCCAGCATTTT. As protein: CASSFPFSAQPQHF.

The table lists this clonotype with many counts. This rearrangement joins TRBV28 to TRBJ2-1; possible D gene TRBD1, 6 bases. Germline V gives CDR1 MDHEN, CDR2 SYDVKM. Trimming removed 2 bases at V and 8 bases at J, with 19 bases between. The CDR3 runs to 16 residues. CDR3 sequence (DNA): TGTGCCAGCAGTTTACCCAGGGACACCCAAGGGGATGAGCAGTTCTTC. It is translated as CASSLPRDTQGDEQFF.

This sequence joins TRBV29-1 and TRBJ1-2, with D unresolved. Trimming took 5 bases from V and 6 from J, leaving 19 bases between them. Germline-derived CDR1 and CDR2 are SQVTM and ANQGSEA. CDR3 size: 14 residues. DNA for the CDR3: TGCAGCGTTTTTGAGGGCAGAACCGATCATGGCTACACCTTC. Translating it yields CSVFEGRTDHGYTF.

This clonotype was seen at least ten times. The chain has TRBV18 and TRBJ1-1, with D unclear. CDR1 is KGHSH, CDR2 LQKENI, per germline. V lost 4 bases, J lost 1 base, and 10 bases lay in between. The CDR3 runs 14 residues. Written as DNA, the CDR3 is TGTGCCAGCTCACAGGACGTGTCGAACACTGAAGCTTTCTTT. This sequence encodes CASSQDVSNTEAFF.

This clonotype has a handful of counts. V and J are TRBV6-2 or TRBV6-3 and TRBJ1-4, with a tentative D call TRBD1 (5 bases). Germline values: CDR1 MNHEY, CDR2 SVGEGT. V was trimmed by 5 bases and J by 7 bases, leaving 14 bases between them. This CDR3 is built from 14 residues. The CDR3 DNA is TGTGCCAGCAGTCCAAAGGGGAGAGGTGAAAAACTGTTTTTT. Translating gives CASSPKGRGEKLFF.

This clonotype came up many times. The chain is built from TRBV6-1 and TRBJ2-5; TRBD2 is a possible D gene (6 bases). Trimming cost V 6 bases and J 4 bases, with 18 bases left between them. This CDR3 contains 15 residues. CDR1 and CDR2 (germline): MNHNS, SASEGT. CDR3 nucleotide sequence: TGTGCCAGCAGGGGACTGGCGAATTGGGCAGAGACCCAGTACTTC. Residues: CASRGLANWAETQYF.

The chain links TRBV6-1 to TRBJ1-1; 7 bases line up with TRBD1. With V trimmed by 7 bases and J by 8 bases, 7 bases remained unmatched. Germline V gene data show CDR1 as MNHNS and CDR2 as SASEGT. This CDR3 spans 12 amino acids. CDR3 sequence: CASTQTGLEAFF. The CDR3 DNA sequence: TGTGCCAGCACCCAGACAGGGTTGGAAGCTTTCTTT.

This clonotype has just a few counts. This chain joins TRBV6-2 or TRBV6-3 and TRBJ2-7, with D perhaps TRBD2 (5 bases). CDR1 is MNHEY, CDR2 SVGEGT, per germline. Trimming shortened V by 5 bases and J by 3 bases, and 14 bases separated the two germline ends. This CDR3 is 14 amino acids long. CDR3 sequence: CASSEGQTSYEQYF. The CDR3 nucleotides read TGTGCCAGCAGTGAGGGTCAGACCAGCTACGAGCAGTACTTC.

V gene TRBV7-8 combines with J gene TRBJ1-5; D is unclear. Germline CDR1 is SGHVS and CDR2 is FQNEAQ. The length of the CDR3 is 13 residues. Trimming stripped 1 base from V and 7 bases from J, with 8 bases between. Here the CDR3 reads CASSLDQRQPQHF. CDR3 coding DNA: TGTGCCAGCAGCTTAGACCAGCGGCAGCCCCAGCATTTT.

This clonotype was seen ten or more times. The rearrangement joins TRBV11-2 to TRBJ2-4; no clear D. CDR1 SGHAT and CDR2 FQNNGV come from the germline V gene. This CDR3 is built from 14 residues. The germline V and J ends were trimmed by 0 bases and 1 base, with 4 bases remaining between them. The CDR3: CASSLDRAKNIQYF. The CDR3 region has the DNA TGTGCCAGCAGCTTAGACAGGGCCAAAAACATTCAGTACTTC.

This clonotype turned up a few times. CDR3 coding DNA: TGTGCCAGCACCCCGCAGGGACTCCCAAGGCAGAACACTGAAGCTTTCTTT. This sequence encodes CASTPQGLPRQNTEAFF. V gene TRBV6-1 combines with J gene TRBJ1-1, with D possibly being TRBD1 (5 bases). V gave up 7 bases and J gave up 1 base, with 22 bases separating them. Germline lookup yields CDR1 MNHNS and CDR2 SASEGT. The CDR3 consists of 17 residues.

This clonotype was detected ten times or more. The V gene is TRBV9, the J gene TRBJ1-1; D uncertain. V lost 4 bases, J lost 3 bases, and 10 bases lay in between. This CDR3 comprises 13 residues. Germline assignment: CDR1 SGDLS and CDR2 YYNGEE. CDR3: CASSSNGYTEAFF. The CDR3, as DNA: TGTGCCAGCAGCTCAAATGGGTACACTGAAGCTTTCTTT.

This clonotype was detected a few times. The rearrangement links TRBV28 to TRBJ2-7; D is uncertain. Germline CDR1 reads MDHEN; CDR2 reads SYDVKM. CDR3 length equals 12 residues. Trimming left V 6 bases short and J 2 bases short, with 8 bases between. CDR3 bases: TGTGCCAGCAGCACAAACCCCTACGAGCAGTACTTC. It specifies CASSTNPYEQYF.

This clonotype was counted ten times or more. The chain has TRBV12-3 or TRBV12-4 and TRBJ1-4; 8 bases map to TRBD1. The CDR3 has 15 amino acids. Unmatched junction bases numbered 3, after V lost 1 base and J lost 5 bases. CDR3 sequence (DNA): TGTGCCAGCAGTTTAGTCAGGGGGCGGAATGAAAAACTGTTTTTT. Amino acids: CASSLVRGRNEKLFF.